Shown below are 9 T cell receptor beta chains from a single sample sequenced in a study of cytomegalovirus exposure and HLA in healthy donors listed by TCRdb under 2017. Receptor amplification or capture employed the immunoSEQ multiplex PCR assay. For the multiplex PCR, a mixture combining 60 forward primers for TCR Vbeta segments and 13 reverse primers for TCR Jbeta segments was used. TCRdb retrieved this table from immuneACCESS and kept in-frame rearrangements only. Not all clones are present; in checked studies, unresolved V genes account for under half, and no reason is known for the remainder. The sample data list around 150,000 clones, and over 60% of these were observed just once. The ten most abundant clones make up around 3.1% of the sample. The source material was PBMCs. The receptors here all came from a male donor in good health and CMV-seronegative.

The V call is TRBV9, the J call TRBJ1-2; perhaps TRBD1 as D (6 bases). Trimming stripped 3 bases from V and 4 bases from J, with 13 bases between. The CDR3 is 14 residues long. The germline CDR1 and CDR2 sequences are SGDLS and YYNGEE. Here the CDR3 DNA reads TGTGCCAGCAGCGAAGTACAGGGTAGCTATGGCTACACCTTC. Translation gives CASSEVQGSYGYTF.

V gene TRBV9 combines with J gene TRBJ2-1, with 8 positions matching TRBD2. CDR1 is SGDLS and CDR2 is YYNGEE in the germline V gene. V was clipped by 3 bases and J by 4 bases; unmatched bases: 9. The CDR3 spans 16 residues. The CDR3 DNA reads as TGTGCCAGCAGCGGCGCCGGGACTAGATCGTACAATGAGCAGTTCTTC. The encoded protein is CASSGAGTRSYNEQFF.

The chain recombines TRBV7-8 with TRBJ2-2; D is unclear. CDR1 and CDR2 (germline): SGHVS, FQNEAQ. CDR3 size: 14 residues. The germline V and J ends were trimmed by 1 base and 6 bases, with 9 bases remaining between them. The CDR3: CASSLVSGSGELFF. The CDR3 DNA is TGTGCCAGCAGCTTAGTGTCAGGCTCCGGGGAGCTGTTTTTT.

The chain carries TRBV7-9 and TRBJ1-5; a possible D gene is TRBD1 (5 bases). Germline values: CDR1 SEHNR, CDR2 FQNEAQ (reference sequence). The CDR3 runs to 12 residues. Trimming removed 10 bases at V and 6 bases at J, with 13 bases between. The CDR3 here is CAIGAGSQPQHF. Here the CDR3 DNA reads TGTGCCATAGGGGCGGGATCTCAGCCCCAGCATTTT.

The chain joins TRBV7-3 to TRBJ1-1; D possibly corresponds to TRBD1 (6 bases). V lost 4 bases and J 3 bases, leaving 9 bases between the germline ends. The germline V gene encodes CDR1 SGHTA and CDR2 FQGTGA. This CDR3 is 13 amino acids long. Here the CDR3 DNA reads TGTGCCAGCAGCTCACAGGGCGACACTGAAGCTTTCTTT. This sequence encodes CASSSQGDTEAFF.

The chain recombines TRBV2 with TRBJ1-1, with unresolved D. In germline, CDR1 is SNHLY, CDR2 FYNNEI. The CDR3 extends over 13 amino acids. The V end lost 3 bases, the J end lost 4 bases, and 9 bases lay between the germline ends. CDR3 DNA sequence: TGTGCCAGCAGTGAGGGCCAGGTCACTGAAGCTTTCTTT. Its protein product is CASSEGQVTEAFF.

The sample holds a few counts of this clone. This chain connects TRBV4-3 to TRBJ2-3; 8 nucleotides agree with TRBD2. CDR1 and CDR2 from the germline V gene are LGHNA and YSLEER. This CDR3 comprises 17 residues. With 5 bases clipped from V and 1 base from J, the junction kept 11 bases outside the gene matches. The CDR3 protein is CASSVTPAGERTDTQYF. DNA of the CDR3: TGCGCCAGCAGCGTCACACCAGCGGGAGAACGCACAGATACGCAGTATTTT.

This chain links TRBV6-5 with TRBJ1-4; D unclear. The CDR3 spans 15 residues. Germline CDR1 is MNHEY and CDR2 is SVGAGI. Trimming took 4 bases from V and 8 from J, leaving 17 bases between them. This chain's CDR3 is CASSFSGRAGEKLFF. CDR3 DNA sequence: TGTGCCAGCAGTTTTTCAGGCCGTGCTGGGGAAAAACTGTTTTTT.

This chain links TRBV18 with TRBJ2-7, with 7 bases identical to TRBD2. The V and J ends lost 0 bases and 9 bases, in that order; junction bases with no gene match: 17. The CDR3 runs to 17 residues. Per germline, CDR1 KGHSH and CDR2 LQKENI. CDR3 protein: CASSPPASGRLSGGQYF. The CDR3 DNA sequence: TGTGCCAGCTCACCACCGGCTTCAGGGAGGTTGTCGGGAGGGCAGTACTTC.